This T cell receptor beta chain was sequenced during a study of OX40 agonist ivuxolimab in advanced cancers. Study-level background: Under the entry rules, prior anti-PD-1, anti-PD-L1 or anti-CTLA-4 therapy was allowed, and 40% had some.

Clones were sequenced by immunoSEQ multiplex PCR, and TCRdb holds only the in-frame ones, with some missing. Here the sample spans more than 80,000 clones, roughly 90% being singletons. Notes on this clone: Its target is not known.

Overall study findings and caveats: Certain nonresponders likewise exhibited a low normalized T-cell clonal expansion. People who partly responded at 0.1-3.0 mg/kg had some of the least clonal expansion seen.

This CDR3 has 14 residues. The germline gives CDR1 LNHDA, CDR2 SQIVND (reference sequence). Trimming took off 3 bases at V and 6 bases at J, with 12 bases between the two ends. The TCR sequence derives from an adult with an advanced solid tumor such as melanoma, head and neck, liver or kidney cancer. The V call is TRBV19, the J call TRBJ1-5; maybe TRBD1 (6 bases). The source was CD4+ or CD8+ T cells sorted from blood, collected in a trial of the OX40 agonist ivuxolimab. The CDR3, as DNA: TGTGCCAGTAGTATCAGGGGAGTGGGTCAGCCCCAGCATTTT. Translation: CASSIRGVGQPQHF. Drawing the rest from reference TRBV19 and TRBJ1-5, the complete variable domain is DGGITQSPKYLFRKEGQNVTLSCEQNLNHDAMYWYRQDPGQGLRLIYYSQIVNDFQKGDIAEGYSVSREKKESFPLTVTSAQKNPTAFYLCASSIRGVGQPQHFGDGTRLSIL.